These 20 T cell receptor beta chains share one sample of origin, sequenced in a study of cytomegalovirus exposure and HLA in healthy donors. PCR primers comprised 60 Vbeta and 13 Jbeta primers. Profiling relied on immunoSEQ multiplex PCR, and the TCRdb table lists in-frame clones only, not all of them. The sample lists fewer than 95,000 clones, approximately 64% seen once, with roughly 21% in the top ten. Specimen: PBMCs. The receptors here all came from a woman aged 45-65 years in good health and CMV-seropositive.

V gene TRBV9 combines with J gene TRBJ2-1, with D perhaps TRBD1 (6 bases). The germline CDR1 and CDR2 sequences are SGDLS and YYNGEE. Trimming removed 4 bases from V and 3 bases from J, with 14 bases in between. The CDR3 runs to 15 residues. CDR3 sequence reads: CASSIQGLGYNEQFF. DNA of the CDR3: TGTGCCAGCAGCATACAGGGCCTTGGCTACAATGAGCAGTTCTTC.

The rearrangement links TRBV28 to TRBJ1-1; maybe TRBD1 (5 bases). CDR1 MDHEN and CDR2 SYDVKM come from the germline V gene. The CDR3 sequence is 16 residues long. Trimming took off 3 bases at V and 4 bases at J, with 18 bases between the two ends. The CDR3: CASSLGALGDGTEAFF. The CDR3 DNA reads TGTGCCAGCAGTTTGGGCGCTTTAGGGGATGGCACTGAAGCTTTCTTT.

This clone has a handful of counts. This chain joins TRBV6-5 and TRBJ2-3; 10 positions agree with TRBD1. With V trimmed by 2 bases and J by 7 bases, 3 bases remained unmatched. CDR1 MNHEY and CDR2 SVGAGI come from the germline V gene. The CDR3 is made up of 14 amino acids. CDR3 nucleotides: TGTGCCAGCAGTTACGGACAGGGGGGGAATACGCAGTATTTT. This translates into CASSYGQGGNTQYF.

V and J are TRBV9 and TRBJ2-5; 7 bases line up with TRBD2. CDR3 length: 15 amino acids. The V and J ends lost 3 bases and 4 bases, in that order; junction bases with no gene match: 9. Looked up from germline, CDR1 is SGDLS and CDR2 is YYNGEE. The CDR3 sequence: CASSAMGERGETQYF. In DNA form, the CDR3 reads TGTGCCAGCAGCGCCATGGGTGAGCGGGGAGAGACCCAGTACTTC.

The chain combines TRBV29-1 with TRBJ2-2, with 12 nucleotides matching TRBD1. Germline values: CDR1 SQVTM, CDR2 ANQGSEA. The junction had 11 bases not matched to a gene; V was cut back by 3 bases and J by 3 bases. This CDR3 is 18 amino acids long. CDR3 sequence reads: CSVELDGTGGFDTGELFF. The CDR3 DNA sequence: TGCAGCGTTGAGTTAGACGGGACAGGGGGCTTTGACACCGGGGAGCTGTTTTTT.

J is TRBJ1-2 and V is TRBV7-9, with 8 bases lining up with TRBD1. The CDR3 totals 15 residues. Per the germline V gene, CDR1 is SEHNR and CDR2 is FQNEAQ (reference sequence). The V segment lost 7 bases and the J segment 4 bases; nucleotides outside the gene matches: 11. The CDR3 is CASNLGTGPTYGYTF. CDR3 nucleotide sequence: TGTGCCAGCAACCTGGGGACAGGACCTACCTATGGCTACACCTTC.

This clone appeared a few times. The chain uses TRBV9 and TRBJ1-1, with a tentative D call TRBD1 (6 bases). The CDR3 is 16 residues long. The germline CDR1 and CDR2 sequences are SGDLS and YYNGEE. Trimming left V 2 bases short and J 4 bases short, with 18 bases between. The CDR3, as DNA: TGTGCCAGCAGCGTGGGATACAGGGTAGGCGGCACTGAAGCTTTCTTT. Translated, it gives CASSVGYRVGGTEAFF.

The chain is built from TRBV6-1 and TRBJ1-5; 8 bases match TRBD1. After removal of 4 bases from V and 4 bases from J, the junction contained 6 bases not matched to a gene. Germline V gene lookup returns CDR1 MNHNS and CDR2 SASEGT. The CDR3 is 15 amino acids. The CDR3: CASSALRTGNQPQHF. The CDR3 DNA reads as TGTGCCAGCAGTGCCCTTCGGACAGGGAATCAGCCCCAGCATTTT.

The V and J genes are TRBV19 and TRBJ1-1, with TRBD1 identical over 7 bases. Germline CDR1 LNHDA, CDR2 SQIVND (reference sequence). The junction had 4 bases not matched to a gene; V was cut back by 3 bases and J by 0 bases. The CDR3 length is 15 residues. CDR3 sequence (DNA): TGTGCCAGTAGTATGGCGGACAGGCTGAACACTGAAGCTTTCTTT. This gives the protein CASSMADRLNTEAFF.

The CDR3 is CASRPPGNETQYF. For the CDR3, the DNA is TGTGCCAGCAGGCCACCGGGAAATGAGACCCAGTACTTC. J is TRBJ2-5 and V is TRBV6-6; tentatively, D is TRBD2 (5 bases). This CDR3 has 13 residues. The V end was cut by 6 bases, the J end by 5 bases, with 13 bases between. Germline V lookup: CDR1 MNHNY, CDR2 SVGAGI (reference sequence).

The chain employs TRBV5-4 and TRBJ2-1; 13 bases match TRBD2. The CDR3 contains 19 residues. Germline-derived CDR1 and CDR2 are SGHNT and YYREEE (reference sequence). The J segment lost 8 bases and the V segment lost 0 bases, leaving 14 bases of the junction unmatched. CDR3 protein: CASSLGLAGGSGLMHEQFF. The CDR3 nucleotides are TGTGCCAGCAGCTTGGGACTAGCGGGGGGTTCAGGGCTCATGCATGAGCAGTTCTTC.

The CDR3 DNA reads TGTGCCAGCAGCTCCCCGGGCAGGGGGCGCACTGAAGCTTTCTTT. This codes for CASSSPGRGRTEAFF. The chain carries TRBV11-1 and TRBJ1-1, with 8 bases lining up with TRBD1. Germline lookup yields CDR1 SGHAT and CDR2 FQDESV (reference sequence). J gave up 4 bases and V 4 bases, and 8 bases lay outside the gene matches. CDR3 length: 15 residues.

The V call is TRBV5-1, the J call TRBJ2-2, with TRBD2 identical over 9 bases. CDR1 is SGHRS and CDR2 is YFSETQ in the germline V gene. J gave up 6 bases and V 4 bases, and 10 bases lay outside the gene matches. The CDR3 sequence is 16 residues long. The CDR3 here is CASSPGVAGVSGELFF. The DNA for the CDR3 is TGCGCCAGCAGCCCGGGCGTAGCGGGGGTATCCGGGGAGCTGTTTTTT.

The chain joins TRBV5-1 to TRBJ2-3, with a possible D match to TRBD1 (6 bases). The CDR3 runs to 13 residues. Trimming removed 7 bases at V and 5 bases at J, with 14 bases between. The germline V gene encodes CDR1 SGHRS and CDR2 YFSETQ. The CDR3: CASAPGAGDTQYF. The CDR3 nucleotides read TGCGCCAGCGCTCCAGGGGCAGGAGATACGCAGTATTTT.

This clone was counted a few times. J is TRBJ1-1 and V is TRBV6-5, with 7 bases lining up with TRBD1. The CDR3 covers 13 residues. The V segment lost 6 bases and the J segment 3 bases; nucleotides outside the gene matches: 4. Germline V CDR1 and CDR2: MNHEY, SVGAGI. The CDR3 nucleotides are TGTGCCAGCAGCCTAGACAGGGACACTGAAGCTTTCTTT. It codes for CASSLDRDTEAFF.

The chain employs TRBV4-3 and TRBJ1-4; TRBD1 matches 10 bases. Trimming at V came to 3 bases and at J to 1 base, leaving 5 bases not matched to a gene. Germline CDR1 and CDR2: LGHNA and YSLEER. The CDR3 sequence is 17 residues long. The CDR3: CASSHDGTGVTNEKLFF. In DNA form, the CDR3 reads TGCGCCAGCAGCCACGATGGGACAGGGGTAACTAATGAAAAACTGTTTTTT.

This clone showed up just a few times. The chain joins TRBV5-1 to TRBJ1-3, with D possibly being TRBD1 (5 bases). Germline V gene data show CDR1 as SGHRS and CDR2 as YFSETQ. V gave up 0 bases and J gave up 3 bases, with 19 bases separating them. The CDR3 has 18 residues. The CDR3 reads CASSLVPPGAGNGNTIYF. Here the CDR3 DNA reads TGCGCCAGCAGCTTGGTGCCACCTGGGGCGGGGAATGGAAACACCATATATTTT.

This clone was seen once. The chain is built from TRBV5-1 and TRBJ2-1; weak D call: TRBD1 (6 bases). Trimming removed 0 bases from V and 4 bases from J, with 14 bases in between. The CDR3 is 16 amino acids. The germline gives CDR1 SGHRS, CDR2 YFSETQ. The CDR3 DNA sequence: TGCGCCAGCAGCTTGGATTTGGCAGGGGCTTACAATGAGCAGTTCTTC. Translating gives CASSLDLAGAYNEQFF.

The chain links TRBV7-9 to TRBJ2-1, with 8 positions matching TRBD2. The CDR3 has 14 amino acids. Trimming removed 2 bases from V and 4 bases from J; junction bases left unmatched: 1. Germline assignment: CDR1 SEHNR and CDR2 FQNEAQ (reference sequence). CDR3 DNA: TGTGCCAGCAGCTTATCTAGCGGGTACAATGAGCAGTTCTTC. Protein sequence: CASSLSSGYNEQFF.

J is TRBJ1-1 and V is TRBV5-1, with D uncertain. V lost 1 base, J lost 0 bases, and 4 bases lay in between. Germline CDR1 reads SGHRS; CDR2 reads YFSETQ. CDR3 length: 13 amino acids. Here the CDR3 DNA reads TGCGCCAGCAGCTTGACACTGAACACTGAAGCTTTCTTT. It is translated as CASSLTLNTEAFF.